This T cell receptor (beta chain) derives from a study of T cell repertoires in cytomegalovirus infection. V was clipped by 3 bases and J by 1 base, with 19 bases between them. This CDR3 comprises 19 residues. Germline V gives CDR1 SGHAT, CDR2 FQDESV (reference sequence). TCRdb recomputed calls from the reads with MiXCR, one row per CDR3 protein. The sample shows fewer than 1,000,000 distinct CDR3 sequences, about 33% of them seen only once. On this clonotype itself: Its antigen remains unknown.

This chain uses TRBV11-1 with TRBJ2-6; D is possibly TRBD2 (5 bases). The specimen comprised cultured CD8+ T cells from PBMCs, sampled from culture after CMV antigen stimulation. The sequence came from a human donor in good health (CMV status not recorded). Some clones in this sample may be carry-over from other donors' samples. The CDR3: CASSFGVFPPPSGANVLTF. CDR3 nucleotide sequence: TGTGCCAGCAGCTTCGGGGTCTTTCCCCCGCCTTCTGGGGCCAACGTCCTGACTTTC.